The 12 T cell receptor beta chains presented below share a single source sample, sequenced in a study of Ad26.COV2.S vaccination and SARS-CoV-2 variants. Method: immunoSEQ multiplex PCR; TCRdb's copy keeps in-frame clones and lacks some. The sample consists of about 390,000 clones, roughly nine tenths of them appearing once. As for treatment: 15 to 20 received Ad26.COV2.S at low or high dose, single or two shots; a few received placebo; per-sample allocation not given. At day 63 after the first vaccine or placebo injection, samples were drawn. The sequenced sample was peripheral blood, obtained in a trial of Ad26.COV2.S vaccine versus placebo. Receptors were obtained from a person aged 18-65 years who received the Ad26.COV2.S COVID-19 vaccine or a placebo.

The genes are TRBV5-1 and TRBJ1-3; maybe TRBD1 (5 bases). Germline CDR1 and CDR2: SGHRS and YFSETQ. This CDR3 is built from 16 residues. Trimming took off 0 bases at V and 4 bases at J, with 14 bases between the two ends. The CDR3 spells CASSLAPATVGNTIYF. DNA of the CDR3: TGCGCCAGCAGCTTGGCCCCGGCGACAGTCGGAAACACCATATATTTT.

The chain recombines TRBV19 with TRBJ2-7; D remains unclear. V was clipped by 10 bases and J by 7 bases, with 26 bases between them. This CDR3 comprises 15 residues. The germline gives CDR1 LNHDA, CDR2 SQIVND (reference sequence). CDR3 nucleotides: TGTGCCACCTCCCCCGGGCCGCCGTCTCTACGGGAGCAGTACTTC. Translating it yields CATSPGPPSLREQYF.

In this sample, this clone turned up once. This chain uses TRBV5-1 with TRBJ2-1; possibly TRBD1 or TRBD2 for D (5 bases each). The CDR3 contains 13 residues. Looked up from germline, CDR1 is SGHRS and CDR2 is YFSETQ. Trimming pared 5 bases from V and 3 bases from J, leaving 9 bases between. The CDR3 reads CASSSRGYNEQFF. CDR3 sequence (DNA): TGCGCCAGCAGTTCGAGGGGCTACAATGAGCAGTTCTTC.

V gene TRBV18 combines with J gene TRBJ1-4; possibly TRBD1 for D (6 bases). Germline V CDR1 and CDR2: KGHSH, LQKENI. Trimming removed 4 bases at V and 8 bases at J, with 17 bases between. This CDR3 comprises 15 residues. This CDR3 is CASSRTGDRREKLFF. The CDR3 bases are TGTGCCAGCTCACGCACAGGCGACAGGAGGGAAAAACTGTTTTTT. Looking up the rest from reference TRBV18 and TRBJ1-4 gives the full variable domain: NAGVMQNPRHLVRRRGQEARLRCSPMKGHSHVYWYRQLPEEGLKFMVYLQKENIIDESGMPKERFSAEFPKEGPSILRIQQVVRGDSAAYFCASSRTGDRREKLFFGSGTQLSVL.

The gene calls are TRBV6-6 and TRBJ1-2, with a tentative D call TRBD1 (5 bases). Germline lookup yields CDR1 MNHNY and CDR2 SVGAGI (reference sequence). CDR3 length equals 14 residues. Trimming took off 6 bases at V and 5 bases at J, with 16 bases between the two ends. The CDR3 loop reads CASSPGRVLYGYTF. In DNA, the CDR3 is TGTGCCAGCAGCCCCGGCAGGGTACTATATGGCTACACCTTC.

J is TRBJ1-2 and V is TRBV19; D is unclear. V gave up 5 bases and J gave up 10 bases, with 26 bases separating them. Per the germline V gene, CDR1 is LNHDA and CDR2 is SQIVND (reference sequence). The CDR3 consists of 16 residues. In nucleotides, the CDR3 is TGTGCCAGTAGTTTGACCAGCAGTATGGCGACCGACCACTACACCTTC. Translation gives CASSLTSSMATDHYTF.

This chain uses TRBV5-1 with TRBJ1-1; 8 bases are a match to TRBD1. Germline trimming cut 3 bases from V and 0 bases from J; bases unmatched to any gene: 4. Germline-derived CDR1 and CDR2 are SGHRS and YFSETQ. The CDR3 sequence is 15 residues long. This CDR3 reads CASSWGQEVNTEAFF. The CDR3 DNA is TGCGCCAGCAGCTGGGGACAGGAGGTGAACACTGAAGCTTTCTTT.

The CDR3 loop is CASSQDSAGTAYEQYF. Written as DNA, the CDR3 is TGCGCCAGCAGCCAAGATTCGGCCGGGACGGCCTACGAGCAGTACTTC. V is TRBV4-1 and J is TRBJ2-7; D may be TRBD1 or TRBD2 (5 bases each). The CDR3 loop spans 16 amino acids. Germline-derived CDR1 and CDR2 are MGHRA and YSYEKL. V was cut by 0 bases and J by 2 bases, with 14 bases left in between.

This chain links TRBV24-1 with TRBJ2-6; 9 bases align to TRBD1. V was pared by 5 bases and J by 1 base, with 23 bases of the junction left unmatched. This CDR3 is 23 amino acids long. Germline values: CDR1 KGHDR, CDR2 SFDVKD. DNA for the CDR3: TGTGCCACCAGTGCCGTCAAGGCGGGACAGGGAAAAATACTGGGGTCTGGGGCCAACGTCCTGACTTTC. The encoded protein is CATSAVKAGQGKILGSGANVLTF.

The rearrangement uses TRBV19 and TRBJ2-3, with 8 bases fitting TRBD2. CDR3 length: 15 amino acids. V was pared by 6 bases and J by 1 base, with 6 bases of the junction left unmatched. Germline loops: CDR1 LNHDA, CDR2 SQIVND (reference sequence). CDR3 sequence: CASSSQAGGTDTQYF. CDR3 DNA sequence: TGTGCCAGTAGCTCTCAAGCGGGGGGCACAGATACGCAGTATTTT.

The chain carries TRBV19 and TRBJ2-1; D perhaps matches TRBD2 (5 bases). The germline V gene has CDR1 LNHDA and CDR2 SQIVND (reference sequence). The CDR3 is made up of 14 amino acids. V shed 6 bases and J shed 6 bases, with 15 bases lying between them. The CDR3 DNA follows: TGTGCCAGTAGCCCGCGGGCAGCCCCCAATGAGCAGTTCTTC. It translates to CASSPRAAPNEQFF. Combining the CDR3 with reference TRBV19 and TRBJ2-1 gives the whole variable domain DGGITQSPKYLFRKEGQNVTLSCEQNLNHDAMYWYRQDPGQGLRLIYYSQIVNDFQKGDIAEGYSVSREKKESFPLTVTSAQKNPTAFYLCASSPRAAPNEQFFGPGTRLTVL.

This sequence joins TRBV3-1 (or the pseudogene TRBV3-2) and TRBJ2-5; D is ambiguous. The V and J ends lost 2 bases and 4 bases respectively, with 17 bases between them. This CDR3 comprises 16 residues. Germline V gene data show CDR1 as LGHDT and CDR2 as YNNKEL (reference sequence). CDR3 nucleotides: TGTGCCAGCAGCCAACCCGCAGCGCCCCGTCGAGAGACCCAGTACTTC. This codes for CASSQPAAPRRETQYF.